This T cell receptor (beta chain) was profiled in a study of blood T cell repertoires in COVID-19 (dated by TCRdb to about 2020). Regarding the research as a whole: Collaborator samples came from the United States, Italy and Spain and covered acute and convalescent phases of COVID-19. The prospective study material was composed of cDNA or gDNA derived from T cells, B-cell-depleted T cells, or PBMCs. Subjects who had been exposed to COVID-19, were actively infected with it, or had recovered from it provided the deeply sampled blood TCRbeta repertoires that made up the dataset. A freely available public database, intended as a resource for researchers studying the immune response to SARS-CoV-2, is where the repertoires were released. The samples were drawn from the first 160 participants of the ongoing ImmuneRACE study and from 1,254 subjects provided by 6 global collaborators. Sample metadata almost always included a de-identified subject ID, COVID-19 status, age in years and sex. Where available, HLA class I and class II types were taken from metadata supplied by the sample provider and were not determined by assay-based typing. What the authors observed across the whole study: How much clinical and demographic metadata was included differed by source and by participant, and the metadata was provided uncurated.

The CDR3 covers 14 residues, taking in both the cysteine and the phenylalanine. The CDR3 DNA has 42 bases and is translated from base 1. V and J are truncated by 7 bases and 4 bases respectively, leaving an intervening sequence of 16 bases. Per the germline V gene, SNHLY is the CDR1 and FYNNEI is the CDR2. TCRbeta CDR3 regions were amplified from genomic DNA using the immunoSEQ Assay, a bias-controlled multiplex PCR. As for the original processing: Within the assay, amplification of reference gene primers was used to estimate how many nucleated cells each sample contained. Sequence reads were collapsed and filtered to measure the absolute abundance of every unique TCRbeta CDR3 rearrangement. For each sample, productive Simpson clonality was calculated as the square root of Simpson's diversity index over productive rearrangements. TCRdb retrieved this table from immuneACCESS and kept in-frame rearrangements only. Not all clones are present; in checked studies, unresolved V genes account for under half, and no reason is known for the remainder. Clonal size and the V and J genes are those of that table, whereas D and trimming came from the DNA. For this sample there are more than 90,000 clones; around 72% appear just once. The top ten hold roughly 25% of the sample.

Turning to this clone: What this receptor recognizes is not known. No clone much larger than this one lies a single base away; base qualities are absent.

Collaborating institutions collected whole blood in K2EDTA tubes following their own protocols. For TCRbeta analysis, collaborators shipped samples as frozen whole blood, isolated PBMCs, or DNA extracted from either of those sample types. The V gene is TRBV2 and the J gene is TRBJ1-2; the D gene is perhaps TRBD1, from 5 matching bases. This TCR derives from a woman aged 55-70 years in a cohort sampled during active or convalescent COVID-19. The sample taken for sequencing was peripheral blood. The nucleotide sequence is given as TGTGCCAGCACAAGGGACCAGGGAGGCTATGGCTACACCTTC. The resulting protein is CASTRDQGGYGYTF.